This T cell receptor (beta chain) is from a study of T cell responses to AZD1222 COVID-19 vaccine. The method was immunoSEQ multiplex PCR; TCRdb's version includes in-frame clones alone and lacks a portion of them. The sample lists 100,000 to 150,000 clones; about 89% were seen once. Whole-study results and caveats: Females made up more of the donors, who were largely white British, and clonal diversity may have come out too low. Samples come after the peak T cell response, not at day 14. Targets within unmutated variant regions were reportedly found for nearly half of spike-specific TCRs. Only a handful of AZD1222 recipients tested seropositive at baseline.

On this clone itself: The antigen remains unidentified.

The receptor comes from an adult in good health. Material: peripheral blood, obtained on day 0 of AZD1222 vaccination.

CDR3 sequence reads: CASSESGSSGNTIYF. CDR3 DNA sequence: TGCGCCAGCAGTGAGTCGGGGAGCTCTGGAAACACCATATATTTT. The chain joins TRBV10-1 to TRBJ1-3; D gene uncertain. CDR3 length: 15 residues. Germline CDR1 is WNHNN and CDR2 is SYGVQD (reference sequence). Trimming removed 0 bases from V and 0 bases from J, with 6 bases in between.